What follows describes a single T cell receptor beta chain. The CDR3 contains 17 residues. Germline V gene lookup returns CDR1 SNHLY and CDR2 FYNNEI. The V and J ends lost 7 bases and 6 bases, in that order; junction bases with no gene match: 13. This entry comes from a study of blood T cell repertoires in COVID-19. As handled by the study authors: For nucleated cells, counts were estimated from reference gene primer amplification. The table came from immunoSEQ multiplex PCR; TCRdb's copy has only in-frame clones and leaves some out. V and J calls and clone size are those listed in that table; D and trimming were worked out from the DNA. The sample holds 250,000 to 350,000 clones; roughly 90% are singletons and the top ten take approximately 10%.

This chain uses TRBV2 with TRBJ2-2; 11 positions agree with TRBD1. Sequencing was done on a sample of peripheral blood. This clonotype was sampled from a woman aged 25 to 39 with COVID-19, enrolled during active disease. The CDR3 is CASILDRGLIMAGELFF. In DNA, the CDR3 is TGTGCCAGCATCCTGGACAGGGGGCTAATCATGGCCGGGGAGCTGTTTTTT.